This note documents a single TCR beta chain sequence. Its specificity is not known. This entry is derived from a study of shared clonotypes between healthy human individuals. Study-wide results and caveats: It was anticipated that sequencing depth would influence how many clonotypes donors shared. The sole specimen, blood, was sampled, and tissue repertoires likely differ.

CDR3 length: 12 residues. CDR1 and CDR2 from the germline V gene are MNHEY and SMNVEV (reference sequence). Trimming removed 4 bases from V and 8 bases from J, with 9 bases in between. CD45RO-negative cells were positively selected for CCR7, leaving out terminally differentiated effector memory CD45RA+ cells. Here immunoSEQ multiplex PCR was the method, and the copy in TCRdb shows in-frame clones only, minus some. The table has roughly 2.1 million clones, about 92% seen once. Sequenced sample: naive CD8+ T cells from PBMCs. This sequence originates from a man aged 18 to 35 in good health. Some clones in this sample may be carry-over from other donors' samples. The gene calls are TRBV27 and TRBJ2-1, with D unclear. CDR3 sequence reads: CASSYTGYEQFF. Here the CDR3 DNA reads TGTGCCAGCAGTTATACGGGCTATGAGCAGTTCTTC.